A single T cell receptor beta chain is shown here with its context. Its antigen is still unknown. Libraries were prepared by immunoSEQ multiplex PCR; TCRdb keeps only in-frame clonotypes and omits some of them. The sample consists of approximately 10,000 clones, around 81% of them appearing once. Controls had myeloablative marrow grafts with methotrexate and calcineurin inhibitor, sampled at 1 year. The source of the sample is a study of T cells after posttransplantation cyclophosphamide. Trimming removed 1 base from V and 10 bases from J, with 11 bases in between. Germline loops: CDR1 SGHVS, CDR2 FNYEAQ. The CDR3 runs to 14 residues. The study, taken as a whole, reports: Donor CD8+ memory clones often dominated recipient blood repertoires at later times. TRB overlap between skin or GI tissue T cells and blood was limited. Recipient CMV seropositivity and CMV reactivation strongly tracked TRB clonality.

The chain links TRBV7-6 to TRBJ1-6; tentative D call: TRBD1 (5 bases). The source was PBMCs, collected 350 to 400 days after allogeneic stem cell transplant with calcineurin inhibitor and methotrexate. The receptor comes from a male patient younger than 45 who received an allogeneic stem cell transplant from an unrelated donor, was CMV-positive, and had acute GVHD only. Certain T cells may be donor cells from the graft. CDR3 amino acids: CASSLEDSLSPLHF. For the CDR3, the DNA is TGTGCCAGCAGCTTAGAAGACAGTCTGTCACCCCTCCACTTT.